This TCR beta chain was sequenced for a study of T cells in Graves' hyperthyroidism and ophthalmopathy. Points from the study as a whole: Within blood appeared most thyroid clonotypes that had expanded above 0.001.

Hyperthyroidism of Graves' type that showed no ophthalmopathy progression within 18 months was stable. There are a few counts of this clonotype. The antigen remains undetermined. From RNA transcripts, TCR beta CDR3 regions were amplified. A first-round RT-PCR of the TCR CDR3 used the HTBI primer set. TCRdb ran MiXCR on the multiplex PCR reads and lists one entry per CDR3 protein. The data contain about 740,000 distinct CDR3 sequences, around 15% of them singletons. The source material was blood. The origin of this receptor is a young woman with Graves' hyperthyroidism.

The CDR3 bases are TGTGCCAGCAGTTCTACTAGCGGGGTATACGATGAGCAGTTCTTC. Amino acid sequence: CASSSTSGVYDEQFF. The V gene is TRBV6-5, the J gene TRBJ2-1; 10 bases align to TRBD2. The CDR3 has 15 residues. V shed 4 bases and J 8 bases; nucleotides not matched to a gene: 8. Germline lookup yields CDR1 MNHEY and CDR2 SVGAGI.